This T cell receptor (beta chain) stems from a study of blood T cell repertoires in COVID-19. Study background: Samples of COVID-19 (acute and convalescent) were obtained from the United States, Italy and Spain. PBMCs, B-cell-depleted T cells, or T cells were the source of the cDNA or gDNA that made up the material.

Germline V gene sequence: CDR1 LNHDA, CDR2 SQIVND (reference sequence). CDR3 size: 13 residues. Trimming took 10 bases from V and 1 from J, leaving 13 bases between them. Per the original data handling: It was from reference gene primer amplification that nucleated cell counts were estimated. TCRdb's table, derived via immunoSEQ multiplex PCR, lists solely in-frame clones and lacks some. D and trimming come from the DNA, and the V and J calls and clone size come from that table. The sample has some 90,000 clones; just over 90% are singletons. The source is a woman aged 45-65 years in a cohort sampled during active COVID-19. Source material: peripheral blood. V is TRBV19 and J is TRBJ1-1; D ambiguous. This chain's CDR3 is CATSGGANTEAFF. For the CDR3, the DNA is TGTGCCACCAGTGGCGGTGCGAACACTGAAGCTTTCTTT.